The 2 T cell receptor beta chains below all came from one sample that was sequenced in a study of T cell repertoires in cytomegalovirus infection. TCRdb reprocessed the reads via MiXCR and lists one record per CDR3 protein. The sample lists just under 300,000 distinct CDR3 sequences, approximately 8.9% occurring once. The sample comprised PBMCs. These receptors were taken from a human donor in good health (CMV status not recorded). Some clones in this sample may be carry-over from other donors' samples.

The V gene is TRBV6-4, the J gene TRBJ2-2; D gene ambiguous. CDR1 and CDR2 from the germline V gene are MRHNA and SNTAGT. The CDR3 spans 14 residues. V lost 4 bases and J 0 bases, leaving 6 bases between the germline ends. CDR3: CASSVQPNTGELFF. In DNA form, the CDR3 reads TGTGCCAGCAGTGTTCAGCCGAACACCGGGGAGCTGTTTTTT.

This chain connects TRBV20-1 to TRBJ2-7, with 14 bases fitting TRBD2. This CDR3 spans 16 amino acids. Germline CDR1 is DFQATT and CDR2 is SNEGSKA (reference sequence). The V and J ends lost 3 bases and 3 bases, in that order; junction bases with no gene match: 7. As DNA, the CDR3 is TGCAGTGCTAGCGGGACTAGCGGGGGTAACTTCTACGAGCAGTACTTC. The encoded protein is CSASGTSGGNFYEQYF.